This TCR beta chain was sequenced for a study of T cell responses to AZD1222 COVID-19 vaccine. Points from the study as a whole: Most donors were white British and more were female, and clonal diversity was possibly underestimated.

Clones were sequenced by immunoSEQ multiplex PCR, and TCRdb holds only the in-frame ones, with some missing. The table has some 69,000 clones, 85% seen once. Note on this clone: The target antigen is unknown.

CDR3 length equals 15 residues. Germline V gene sequence: CDR1 SGHRS, CDR2 YFSETQ. The trim removed 0 bases at V and 6 bases at J, leaving 7 bases unmatched. The receptor was isolated from an adult in good health. V and J are TRBV5-1 and TRBJ1-1, with 8 nucleotides matching TRBD1. The material sequenced was peripheral blood, taken on day 0 of AZD1222 vaccination. CDR3 sequence: CASSLAAGGNAEAFF. CDR3 DNA sequence: TGCGCCAGCAGCTTGGCCGCAGGGGGCAACGCTGAAGCTTTCTTT.